This T cell receptor beta chain emerged from a study of blood T cell repertoires in COVID-19 (dated by TCRdb to 2018 to 2021). For the wider study: The collaborator samples originated in the United States, Italy and Spain and spanned the acute and convalescent phases of COVID-19. A de-identified subject ID, COVID-19 status, age in years and sex were almost always included in the sample metadata. The repertoires were made available in a free public database intended to serve as a resource for research on the immune response to SARS-CoV-2. Where available, HLA class I and class II types were obtained from metadata supplied by the sample provider rather than from assay-based typing. The samples were drawn from the first 160 participants of the ongoing ImmuneRACE study and from more than 1,000 subjects provided by 6 global collaborators. The prospective study material was composed of cDNA or gDNA derived from T cells, B-cell-depleted T cells, or PBMCs. Subjects who had been exposed to COVID-19, were actively infected with it, or had recovered from it provided the deeply sampled blood TCRbeta repertoires that made up the dataset.

The investigation overall reported the following: The quantity of clinical and demographic metadata differed by source and by participant and was supplied without curation.

TCRbeta CDR3 regions were amplified from genomic DNA using the immunoSEQ Assay, a bias-controlled multiplex PCR. The authors' analysis ran thus. Within the assay, amplification of reference gene primers was used to estimate how many nucleated cells each sample contained. Sequence reads were collapsed and filtered to measure the absolute abundance of every unique TCRbeta CDR3 rearrangement. For each sample, productive Simpson clonality was calculated as the square root of Simpson's diversity index over productive rearrangements. Not all clones reach the TCRdb copy of this immuneACCESS table, which keeps in-frame sequences only. Checked studies attribute under half of the gap to unresolved V genes and leave the rest unexplained. V and J calls and clone size follow that table, whereas D and trimming were derived from the DNA. The sample table lists around 460,000 clones, roughly 90% of them with a count of one. The ten largest clones represent roughly 0.87% of the sample.

One collaborating source in Seattle enrolled patients while the patients were actively infected and followed the patients over time throughout the course of disease. Whole blood was collected in K2EDTA tubes by collaborating institutions according to the institutions' own protocols. For TCRbeta analysis, collaborators shipped samples as frozen whole blood, isolated PBMCs, or DNA extracted from either of those sample types. To note about this clone: Its binding antigen is unknown. Base qualities are not at hand, and no much larger clone is one base apart.

The CDR3 starts with the cysteine, ends with the phenylalanine, and has 13 residues. Just CDR3 DNA is preserved here, 39 bases in frame from base 1. At the junction V is shortened by 1 base and J by 6 bases, with 10 bases in between. Per the germline V gene, SGHNT is the CDR1 and YENEEA is the CDR2. Here the chain combines TRBV11-3 and TRBJ2-7; D gene: possibly TRBD1, on 5 matching bases. The receptor was derived from a man younger than 35 with COVID-19, enrolled during active disease. Input material: peripheral blood. CDR3 loop: CASSLARGTEQYF. Here is the DNA: TGTGCCAGCAGCTTAGCTAGGGGCACCGAGCAGTACTTC.